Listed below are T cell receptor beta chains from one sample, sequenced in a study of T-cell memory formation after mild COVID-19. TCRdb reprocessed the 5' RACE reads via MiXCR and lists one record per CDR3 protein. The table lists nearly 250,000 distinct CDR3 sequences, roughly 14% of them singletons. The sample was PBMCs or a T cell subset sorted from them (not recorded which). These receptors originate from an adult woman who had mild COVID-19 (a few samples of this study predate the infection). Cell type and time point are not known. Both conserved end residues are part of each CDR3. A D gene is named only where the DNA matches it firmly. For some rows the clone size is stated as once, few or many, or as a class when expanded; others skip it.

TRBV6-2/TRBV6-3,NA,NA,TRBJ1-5,TGTGCCAGCAGTTACTCGGCAGAAGCTAATCAGCCCCAGCATTTT,CASSYSAEANQPQHF
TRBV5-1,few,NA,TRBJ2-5,TGCGCCAGCAGACCGGGGGCCCAAGAGACCCAGTACTTC,CASRPGAQETQYF
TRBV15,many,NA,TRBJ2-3,TGTGCCACCAGCAGAGAGGGCTTACTGGCAGCAGATACGCAGTATTTT,CATSREGLLAADTQYF
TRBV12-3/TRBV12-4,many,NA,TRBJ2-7,TGCGCCAGCAGCACAACCTACGAGCAGTACTTC,CASSTTYEQYF
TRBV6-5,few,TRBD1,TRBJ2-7,TGTGCCAGCAGTTACTCGCGGACAGGGATGTACGAGCAGTACTTC,CASSYSRTGMYEQYF
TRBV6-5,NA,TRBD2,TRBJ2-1,TGTGCCAGCAGGATAGCGGGAGGGACAAGGGATGAGCAGTTCTTC,CASRIAGGTRDEQFF
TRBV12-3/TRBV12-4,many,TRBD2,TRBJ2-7,TGTGCCAGCAGTCCCGGTGGACTAGCACGTCCCCACGAGCAGTACTTC,CASSPGGLARPHEQYF
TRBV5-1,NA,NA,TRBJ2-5,TGCGCCAGCAGCCTGACTAGTATGGAGACCCAGTACTTC,CASSLTSMETQYF
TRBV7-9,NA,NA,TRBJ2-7,TGTGCCAGCAGCCCTGGCTTCTACGAGCAGTACTTC,CASSPGFYEQYF
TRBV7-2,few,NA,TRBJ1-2,TGTGCCAGCAGCCCAAGCCCGGACAGTTTCTATGGCTACACCTTC,CASSPSPDSFYGYTF
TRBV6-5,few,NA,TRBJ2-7,TGTGCCAGCAGTTACTCGAGATCGGACTACGAGCAGTACTTC,CASSYSRSDYEQYF
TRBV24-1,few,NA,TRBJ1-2,TGTGCCACCAGTGACCTGGACTCATGGGCTGGCTACACCTTC,CATSDLDSWAGYTF
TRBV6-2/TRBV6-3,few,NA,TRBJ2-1,TGTGCCAGCACCCCCCCCGGGGGCCTGAATGAGCAGTTCTTC,CASTPPGGLNEQFF
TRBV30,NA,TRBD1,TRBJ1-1,TGTGCCTGGATACCGGGACAGGGGTACACTGAAGCTTTCTTT,CAWIPGQGYTEAFF
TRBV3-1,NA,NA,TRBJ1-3,TGTGCCAGCAGCCAAGTTGCTGGAAACACCATATATTTT,CASSQVAGNTIYF
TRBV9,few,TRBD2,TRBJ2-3,TGTGCCAGCAGCCCCTCGGTAGCGGGAGAGACCACAGATACGCAGTATTTT,CASSPSVAGETTDTQYF
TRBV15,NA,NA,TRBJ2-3,TGTGCCACCAGCAGACTAGACCTGGTACGAGATACGCAGTATTTT,CATSRLDLVRDTQYF
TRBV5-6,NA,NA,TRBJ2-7,TGTGCCAGCAAAGCCCTCCTGGGTTTAGAGCACGAGCAGTACTTC,CASKALLGLEHEQYF
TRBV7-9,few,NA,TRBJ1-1,TGTGCCAGCAGCTTAGAAGCAACGAACACTGAAGCTTTCTTT,CASSLEATNTEAFF
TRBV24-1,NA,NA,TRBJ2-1,TGTGCCACCAGTGATTCGGGACTCCTATACAATGAGCAGTTCTTC,CATSDSGLLYNEQFF
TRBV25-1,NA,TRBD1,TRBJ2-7,TGTGCCAGCAGTGACGACAGGGGCTCCTACGAGCAGTACTTC,CASSDDRGSYEQYF
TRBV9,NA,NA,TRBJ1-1,TGTGCCAGCAGCCCGACAGCCAAGAACACTGAAGCTTTCTTT,CASSPTAKNTEAFF
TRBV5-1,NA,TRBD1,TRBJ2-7,TGCGCCAGCAGCAGACGACAGGGCCACGAGCAGTACTTC,CASSRRQGHEQYF
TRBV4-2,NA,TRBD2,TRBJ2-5,TGTGCCAGCAGCCAAGATGGGGGGGTAGGCCGGGAGACCCAGTACTTC,CASSQDGGVGRETQYF
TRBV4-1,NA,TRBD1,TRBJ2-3,TGCGCCAGCAAAGGAGTCAGGGGGCTGAGCACAGATACGCAGTATTTT,CASKGVRGLSTDTQYF
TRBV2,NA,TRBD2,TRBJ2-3,TGTGCCAGCGGACTAGCGGGAGATGTAGATACGCAGTATTTT,CASGLAGDVDTQYF
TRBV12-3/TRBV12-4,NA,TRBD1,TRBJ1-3,TGTGCCAGCAGCCAAGGACAGGGGAGTAACACCATATATTTT,CASSQGQGSNTIYF
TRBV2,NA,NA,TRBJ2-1,TGTGCCAGCAGTAGAAACAGGGAATCCTACAATGAGCAGTTCTTC,CASSRNRESYNEQFF
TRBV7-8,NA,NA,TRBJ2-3,TGTGCCAGCAGCCCCCTTATAGAAGATACGCAGTATTTT,CASSPLIEDTQYF
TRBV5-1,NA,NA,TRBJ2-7,TGCGCCAGCAGCTTGGATTCGATTTACGAGCAGTACTTC,CASSLDSIYEQYF
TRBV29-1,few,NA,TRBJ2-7,TGCAGCGTCACTCAACCAGACAGCGACTCCTACGAGCAGTACTTC,CSVTQPDSDSYEQYF